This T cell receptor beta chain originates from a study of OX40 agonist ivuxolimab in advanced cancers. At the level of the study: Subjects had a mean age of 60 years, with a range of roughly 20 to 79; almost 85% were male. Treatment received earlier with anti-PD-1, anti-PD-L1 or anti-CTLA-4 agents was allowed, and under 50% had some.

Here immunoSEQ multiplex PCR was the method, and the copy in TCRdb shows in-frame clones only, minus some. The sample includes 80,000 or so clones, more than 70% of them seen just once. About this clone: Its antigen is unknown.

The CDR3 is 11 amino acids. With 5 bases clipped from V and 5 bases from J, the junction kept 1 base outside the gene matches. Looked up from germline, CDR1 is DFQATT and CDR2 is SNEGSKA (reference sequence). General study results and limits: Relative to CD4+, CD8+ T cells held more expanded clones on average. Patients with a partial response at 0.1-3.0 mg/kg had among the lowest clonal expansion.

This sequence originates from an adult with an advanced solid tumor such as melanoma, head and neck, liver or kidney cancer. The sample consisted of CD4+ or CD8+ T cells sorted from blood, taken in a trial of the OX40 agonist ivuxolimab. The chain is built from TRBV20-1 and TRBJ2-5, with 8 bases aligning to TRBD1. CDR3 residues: CSAGQGETQYF. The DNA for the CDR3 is TGCAGTGCTGGACAGGGTGAGACCCAGTACTTC.